These 2 T cell receptor beta chains originate from one sample sequenced in a study of tumor and adjacent non-tumor tissue in lung cancer. A modified ARM-PCR protocol with three rounds of nested PCR amplified TCRbeta. Using its own MiXCR run on the multiplex PCR reads, TCRdb lists one record per CDR3 protein. The profile shows approximately 110,000 distinct CDR3 sequences, over 55% of them singletons. This sample's RNA came from whole unsorted tissue. More than 3 cm separated this lung sample from the edge of the tumor. The source material was distant non-tumor lung tissue. The receptors originated from a man in his 60s with non-small cell lung cancer.

As for this clonotype: One end of the junction is discordant with germline, which a read error may explain. This chain joins TRBV10-3 and TRBJ2-7, with TRBD2 identical over 7 bases. The CDR3 sequence is 13 residues long. Germline CDR1 and CDR2: ENHRY and SYGVKD. CDR3 sequence reads: CAISQGPGREQCF. As DNA, the CDR3 is TGTGCCATCAGTCAGGGTCCGGGGAGGGAGCAATGCTTC.

This clonotype turned up a few times. It may be a read error: a sequence one base away is much more abundant. The final CDR3 position lacks the conserved phenylalanine or tryptophan, pointing to a likely read error. The V call is TRBV6-6, the J call TRBJ1-1, with a weak D call TRBD1 (5 bases). Germline V gene data show CDR1 as MNHNY and CDR2 as SVGAGI (reference sequence). This CDR3 has 14 amino acids. The V end lost 0 bases, the J end lost 4 bases, and 9 bases lay between the germline ends. The CDR3 bases are TGTGCCAGCAGTTACTCGAGGGGAAGCACTGAAGCTTTCTCT. This translates into CASSYSRGSTEAFS.